A single T cell receptor (beta chain) is shown here with its context. The antigen is undetermined. The source of the sample is a study of blood T cells in healthy people across ages. Whole-study context: Template-switching capture recovered about one barcoded beta molecule per two T cells.

General observations from the study: Shifts in expanded clonotypes may have been confounded by donor CMV status, which was unknown.

For the second PCR, which ran for about 7 to 11 cycles, a sample-barcoded 5' primer and a J-beta primer mix were used. One entry per CDR3 protein, called by TCRdb with MiXCR from the 5' RACE reads. The sample shows about 1.8 million distinct CDR3 sequences, about 49% of them seen only once. V lost 3 bases, J lost 1 base, and 1 base stayed unmatched. Germline CDR1 is DFQATT and CDR2 is SNEGSKA (reference sequence). The CDR3 covers 14 residues. The material sequenced was blood. V is TRBV20-1 and J is TRBJ1-2, with TRBD1 identical over 11 bases. The sequence derives from a woman in her thirties or forties in good health. CDR3 sequence (DNA): TGCAGTGCTAGCGGGACAGGGGGTAACTATGGCTACACCTTC. Residues: CSASGTGGNYGYTF.